What follows are 19 T cell receptor beta chains derived from one specimen sequenced in a study of blood T cell repertoires in COVID-19 (dated by TCRdb to the early 2020s). The receptor library was made with the immunoSEQ multiplex PCR assay. Here the immuneACCESS table is served through TCRdb, limited to in-frame sequences with V and J called. Missing clones are a known gap in these copies; in checked studies unresolved V genes cover under half, and the rest lacks a known reason. The sample includes roughly 460,000 clones, with 70% to 90% observed a single time. Jointly, the top ten make up roughly 0.87% of the sample. What was sequenced was peripheral blood. The source of these receptors is a man younger than 35 with COVID-19, enrolled during active disease.

This clone was seen just once. This sample includes further DNA sequences coding for the same CDR3. The chain joins TRBV18 to TRBJ1-4, with 9 positions matching TRBD1. This CDR3 contains 15 residues. CDR1 is KGHSH, CDR2 LQKENI, per germline. V lost 0 bases, J lost 5 bases, and 1 base stayed unmatched. This CDR3 reads CASSPPGQGNEKLFF. The CDR3, as DNA: TGTGCCAGCTCACCACCGGGACAGGGCAATGAAAAACTGTTTTTT. Supplemented by reference TRBV18 and TRBJ1-4, the full variable domain reads NAGVMQNPRHLVRRRGQEARLRCSPMKGHSHVYWYRQLPEEGLKFMVYLQKENIIDESGMPKERFSAEFPKEGPSILRIQQVVRGDSAAYFCASSPPGQGNEKLFFGSGTQLSVL.

J is TRBJ1-2 and V is TRBV3-1 (or the pseudogene TRBV3-2); tentative D call: TRBD1 (6 bases). The CDR3 has 16 amino acids. Trimming removed 5 bases from V and 0 bases from J, with 16 bases in between. Looked up from germline, CDR1 is LGHDT and CDR2 is YNNKEL (reference sequence). CDR3 sequence: CASSTTGSIANYGYTF. CDR3 nucleotides: TGTGCCAGCAGCACGACAGGTAGTATAGCTAACTATGGCTACACCTTC.

The chain uses TRBV13 and TRBJ2-7; TRBD2 matches at 14 bases. CDR1 PRHDT and CDR2 FYEKMQ come from the germline V gene (reference sequence). There are 17 residues in the CDR3. The junction had 5 bases not matched to a gene; V was cut back by 4 bases and J by 0 bases. CDR3 protein: CASSSGTSGRGSYEQYF. CDR3 in DNA: TGTGCCAGCAGCTCCGGGACTAGCGGGAGAGGCTCCTACGAGCAGTACTTC.

The chain has TRBV7-9 and TRBJ1-4, with 7 positions matching TRBD1. The V segment lost 8 bases and the J segment 8 bases; nucleotides outside the gene matches: 11. The CDR3 loop spans 14 amino acids. Germline V gene lookup returns CDR1 SEHNR and CDR2 FQNEAQ (reference sequence). The CDR3 loop reads CASSTDRAREKLFF. CDR3 nucleotides: TGTGCCAGCTCTACCGACAGGGCGCGGGAAAAACTGTTTTTT.

The J gene is TRBJ1-2, the V gene TRBV11-2; D uncertain. The V and J ends lost 2 bases and 7 bases respectively, with 11 bases between them. Germline CDR1 and CDR2: SGHAT and FQNNGV. The CDR3 totals 13 residues. The chain's CDR3 is CASSLSAGGGYTF. CDR3 bases: TGTGCCAGCAGCTTATCTGCGGGAGGTGGCTACACCTTC.

The V and J genes are TRBV18 and TRBJ1-6, with D possibly matching TRBD1 (5 bases). This CDR3 contains 16 residues. V was pared by 3 bases and J by 6 bases, with 15 bases between. Germline V gives CDR1 KGHSH, CDR2 LQKENI. As DNA, the CDR3 is TGTGCCAGCTCACCTCAGGAAACAGGTCTTAATTCACCCCTCCACTTT. Amino acid sequence: CASSPQETGLNSPLHF.

The rearrangement uses TRBV5-1 and TRBJ2-7, with D possibly being TRBD2 (6 bases). The CDR3 runs to 14 residues. V was pared by 5 bases and J by 6 bases, with 18 bases between. In germline, CDR1 is SGHRS, CDR2 YFSETQ. The CDR3 reads CASSREVPSSEQYF. DNA of the CDR3: TGCGCCAGCAGTAGGGAGGTCCCTTCGTCCGAGCAGTACTTC. Full variable domain (missing parts from reference TRBV5-1 and TRBJ2-7): KAGVTQTPRYLIKTRGQQVTLSCSPISGHRSVSWYQQTPGQGLQFLFEYFSETQRNKGNFPGRFSGRQFSNSRSEMNVSTLELGDSALYLCASSREVPSSEQYFGPGTRLTVT.

This chain links TRBV9 with TRBJ2-3; no clear D gene. The CDR3 is made up of 14 amino acids. Trimming removed 3 bases at V and 0 bases at J, with 8 bases between. Germline V gene sequence: CDR1 SGDLS, CDR2 YYNGEE. This CDR3 is CASSAASSTDTQYF. The CDR3 DNA reads TGTGCCAGCAGCGCCGCGTCTAGCACAGATACGCAGTATTTT.

CDR3 in DNA: TGTGCCAGCAGCTTAGGGGCCCGATCCTCCTACGAGCAGTACTTC. This sequence encodes CASSLGARSSYEQYF. V is TRBV7-9 and J is TRBJ2-7; unclear D gene. CDR3 size: 15 residues. The germline V gene encodes CDR1 SEHNR and CDR2 FQNEAQ (reference sequence). With 1 base removed from V and 0 bases from J, the gap between germline ends came to 10 bases.

In regard to this clone: Compared with germline, one end of the junction differs, possibly owing to a read error. The chain combines TRBV7-7 with TRBJ2-1, with 10 bases lining up with TRBD2. CDR1 and CDR2 (germline): SSHAT, FNYEAQ (reference sequence). This CDR3 is built from 15 residues. In nucleotides, the CDR3 is TGTGCTAGCAGCTTAGATACTAGCGGGGTCAATGAGCAGTTCTTC. Residues: CASSLDTSGVNEQFF.

This chain links TRBV5-1 with TRBJ1-6; 7 bases match TRBD1. This CDR3 has 15 residues. From germline, CDR1 is SGHRS and CDR2 YFSETQ. V lost 0 bases and J lost 6; bases outside the gene matches: 3. The DNA for the CDR3 is TGCGCCAGCAGCTTGGTTTCAGGGGGTAATTCACCCCTCCACTTT. Translation gives CASSLVSGGNSPLHF.

This chain uses TRBV5-4 with TRBJ1-3; D might be TRBD1 (6 bases). The CDR3 loop spans 16 amino acids. The germline V and J ends were trimmed by 4 bases and 4 bases, with 18 bases remaining between them. CDR1 SGHNT and CDR2 YYREEE come from the germline V gene (reference sequence). For the CDR3, the DNA is TGTGCCAGCAGCCCAAAAAACAGGGAAGGCGGAAACACCATATATTTT. Translating gives CASSPKNREGGNTIYF.

This chain connects TRBV27 to TRBJ1-4, with 7 bases identical to TRBD1. V lost 6 bases to trimming and J lost 4 bases; unmatched junction nucleotides: 5. The CDR3 sequence is 14 residues long. Germline lookup yields CDR1 MNHEY and CDR2 SMNVEV (reference sequence). The DNA for the CDR3 is TGTGCCAGCAGAAAGGACAGGCTTAATGAAAAACTGTTTTTT. Amino acid sequence: CASRKDRLNEKLFF.

The rearrangement uses TRBV11-2 and TRBJ2-3, with D possibly matching TRBD1 (6 bases). Germline values: CDR1 SGHAT, CDR2 FQNNGV. The CDR3 runs 15 residues. Deletions cut 3 bases from V and 2 bases from J, with 12 bases between. The CDR3 DNA reads as TGTGCCAGCAGCTTTCAGGGGTTTTTCACAGATACGCAGTATTTT. It is translated as CASSFQGFFTDTQYF.

The chain recombines TRBV24-1 with TRBJ2-3; 14 bases align to TRBD2. Germline CDR1 reads KGHDR; CDR2 reads SFDVKD. The CDR3 spans 16 residues. The V and J ends lost 3 bases and 11 bases, in that order; junction bases with no gene match: 9. The CDR3 is CATSDPTGTSGSVQYF. The DNA for the CDR3 is TGTGCCACCAGTGATCCTACCGGGACTAGCGGGAGTGTGCAGTATTTT.

The rearrangement joins TRBV19 to TRBJ2-2; possibly TRBD2 for D (6 bases). Per germline, CDR1 LNHDA and CDR2 SQIVND (reference sequence). The CDR3 loop spans 15 amino acids. The ends were cut back, 4 bases at V and 1 base at J, with 10 bases in the middle. The chain's CDR3 is CASSTGLLNTGELFF. CDR3 sequence (DNA): TGTGCCAGTAGTACCGGACTATTGAACACCGGGGAGCTGTTTTTT.

The J gene is TRBJ2-7, the V gene TRBV19, with 7 positions matching TRBD1. V gave up 5 bases and J gave up 2 bases; unmatched junction bases: 9. CDR3 length: 15 residues. The germline gives CDR1 LNHDA, CDR2 SQIVND (reference sequence). The CDR3 spells CASSPIQGPAYEQYF. The CDR3 DNA reads as TGTGCCAGTAGTCCCATACAGGGGCCCGCCTACGAGCAGTACTTC.

This chain uses TRBV9 with TRBJ2-5, with 12 bases aligning to TRBD2. CDR1 and CDR2 (germline): SGDLS, YYNGEE. V was clipped by 4 bases and J by 2 bases; unmatched bases: 3. The CDR3 sequence is 15 residues long. The CDR3 region is CASSPLAGGQETQYF. The CDR3 nucleotides are TGTGCCAGCAGCCCTCTAGCGGGAGGGCAAGAGACCCAGTACTTC.

J is TRBJ1-2 and V is TRBV16; TRBD1 matches 10 bases. CDR1 and CDR2 (germline): KGHSY, FQNENV. V trimming: 3 bases; J trimming: 10 bases; junction bases outside the gene matches: 8. This CDR3 comprises 14 residues. The CDR3 protein is CASSQQTGGVDYTF. In nucleotides, the CDR3 is TGTGCCAGCAGCCAGCAGACAGGGGGCGTAGACTACACCTTC.